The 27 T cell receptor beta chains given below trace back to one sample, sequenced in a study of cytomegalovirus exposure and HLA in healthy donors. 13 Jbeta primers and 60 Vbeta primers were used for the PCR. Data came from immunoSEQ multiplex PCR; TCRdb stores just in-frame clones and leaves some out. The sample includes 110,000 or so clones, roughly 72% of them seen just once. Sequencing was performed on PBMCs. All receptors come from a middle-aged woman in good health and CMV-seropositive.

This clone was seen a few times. DNA for the CDR3: TGCGCCAGCAGTCAACTTCCGGTCCGGACAGGGGGGTCCTACGAGCAGTACTTC. Protein product: CASSQLPVRTGGSYEQYF. This chain joins TRBV23-1 and TRBJ2-7; 10 nucleotides match TRBD1. TRBV23-1 is given ORF status, its function remaining uncertain. V lost 2 bases, J lost 1 base, and 11 bases stayed unmatched. The CDR3 has 18 amino acids.

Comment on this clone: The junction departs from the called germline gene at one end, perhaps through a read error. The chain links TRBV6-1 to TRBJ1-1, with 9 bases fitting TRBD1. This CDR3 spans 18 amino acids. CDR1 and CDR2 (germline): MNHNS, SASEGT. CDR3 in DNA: TGTGCCATCAGTGAGGAGGGGACAGGGTACCGCTCGGGGACTGAAGCTTTCTTT. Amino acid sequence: CAISEEGTGYRSGTEAFF.

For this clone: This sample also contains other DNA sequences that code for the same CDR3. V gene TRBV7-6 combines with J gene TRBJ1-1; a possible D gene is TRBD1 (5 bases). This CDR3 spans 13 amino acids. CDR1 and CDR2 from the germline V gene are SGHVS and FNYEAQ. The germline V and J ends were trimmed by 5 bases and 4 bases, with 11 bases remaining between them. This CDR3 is CASSPNQGTEAFF. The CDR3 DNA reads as TGTGCCAGCAGCCCTAACCAGGGCACTGAAGCTTTCTTT.

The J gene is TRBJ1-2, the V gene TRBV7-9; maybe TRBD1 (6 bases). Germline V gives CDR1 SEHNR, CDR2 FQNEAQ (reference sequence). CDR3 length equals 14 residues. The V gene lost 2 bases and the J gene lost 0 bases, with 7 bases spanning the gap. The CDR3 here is CASSLSGANYGYTF. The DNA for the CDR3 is TGTGCCAGCAGCTTATCAGGGGCTAACTATGGCTACACCTTC.

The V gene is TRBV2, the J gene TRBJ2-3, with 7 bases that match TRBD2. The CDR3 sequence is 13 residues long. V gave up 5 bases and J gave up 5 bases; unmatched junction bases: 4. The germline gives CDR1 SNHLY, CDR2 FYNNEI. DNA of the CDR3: TGTGCCAGCAGTTGGGGGGGGATAGATACGCAGTATTTT. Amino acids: CASSWGGIDTQYF.

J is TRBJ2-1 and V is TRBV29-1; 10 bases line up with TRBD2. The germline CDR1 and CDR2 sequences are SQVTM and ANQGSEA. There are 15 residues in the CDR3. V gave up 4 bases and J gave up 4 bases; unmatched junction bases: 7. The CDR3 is CSVGGLGLAYNEQFF. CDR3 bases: TGCAGCGTTGGTGGTTTGGGACTAGCGTACAATGAGCAGTTCTTC.

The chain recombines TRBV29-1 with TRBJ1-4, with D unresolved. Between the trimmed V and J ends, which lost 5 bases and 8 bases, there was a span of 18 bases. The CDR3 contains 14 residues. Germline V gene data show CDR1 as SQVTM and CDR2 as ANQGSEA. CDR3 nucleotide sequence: TGCAGCGTTAAACCGGCCCCGGCGGGGGAAAAACTGTTTTTT. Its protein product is CSVKPAPAGEKLFF.

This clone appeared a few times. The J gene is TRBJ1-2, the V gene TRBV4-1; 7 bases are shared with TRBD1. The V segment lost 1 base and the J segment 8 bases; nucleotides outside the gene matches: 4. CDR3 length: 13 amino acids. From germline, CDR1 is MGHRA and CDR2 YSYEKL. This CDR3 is CASSQAQGYGYTF. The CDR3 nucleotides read TGCGCCAGCAGCCAAGCACAGGGGTACGGCTACACCTTC.

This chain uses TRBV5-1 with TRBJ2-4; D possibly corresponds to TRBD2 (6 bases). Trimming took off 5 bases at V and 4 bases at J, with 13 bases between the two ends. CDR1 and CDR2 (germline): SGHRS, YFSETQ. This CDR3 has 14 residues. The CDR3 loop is CASSSGTLKNIQYF. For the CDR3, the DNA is TGCGCCAGCAGTTCCGGGACTCTAAAAAACATTCAGTACTTC.

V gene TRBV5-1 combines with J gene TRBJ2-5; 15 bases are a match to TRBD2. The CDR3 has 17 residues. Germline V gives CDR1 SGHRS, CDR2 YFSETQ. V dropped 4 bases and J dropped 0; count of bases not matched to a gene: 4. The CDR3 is CASSPGLAGGNQETQYF. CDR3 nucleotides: TGCGCCAGCAGCCCCGGACTAGCGGGAGGGAACCAAGAGACCCAGTACTTC.

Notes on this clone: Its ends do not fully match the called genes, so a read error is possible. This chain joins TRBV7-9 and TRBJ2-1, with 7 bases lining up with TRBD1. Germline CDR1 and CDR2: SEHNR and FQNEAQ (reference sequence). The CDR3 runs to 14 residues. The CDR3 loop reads CASSLSGQNNGQFF. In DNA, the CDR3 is TGTGCCAGCAGCCTCTCGGGACAGAACAATGGGCAGTTCTTC.

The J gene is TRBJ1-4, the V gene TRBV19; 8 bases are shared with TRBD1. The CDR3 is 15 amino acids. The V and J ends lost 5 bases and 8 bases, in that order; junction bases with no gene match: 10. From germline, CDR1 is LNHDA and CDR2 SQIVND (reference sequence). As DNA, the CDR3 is TGTGCCAGTAGTTCCCCAGGGGGCGCCAAGGAAAAACTGTTTTTT. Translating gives CASSSPGGAKEKLFF.

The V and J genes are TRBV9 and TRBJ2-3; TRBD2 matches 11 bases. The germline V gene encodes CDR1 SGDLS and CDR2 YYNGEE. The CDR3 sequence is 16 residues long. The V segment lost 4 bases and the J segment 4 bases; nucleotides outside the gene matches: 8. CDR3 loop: CASSPLAGGPSDTQYF. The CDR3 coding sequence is TGTGCCAGCAGCCCCTTAGCGGGAGGGCCCTCAGATACGCAGTATTTT.

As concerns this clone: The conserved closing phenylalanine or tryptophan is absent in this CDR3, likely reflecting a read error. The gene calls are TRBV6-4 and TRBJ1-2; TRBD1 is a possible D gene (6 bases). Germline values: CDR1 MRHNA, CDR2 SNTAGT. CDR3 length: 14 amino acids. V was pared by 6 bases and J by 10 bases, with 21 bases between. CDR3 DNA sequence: TGTGCCAGCAGATCTGGGGGCGGCTACTCATCCTACACCCTC. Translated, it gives CASRSGGGYSSYTL.

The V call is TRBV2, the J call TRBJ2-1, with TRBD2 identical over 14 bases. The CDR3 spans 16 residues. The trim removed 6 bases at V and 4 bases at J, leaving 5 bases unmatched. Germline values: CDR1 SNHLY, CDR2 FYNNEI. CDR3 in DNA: TGTGCCAGCAGGCCGGGACTAGCGGGAGCATACAATGAGCAGTTCTTC. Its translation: CASRPGLAGAYNEQFF.

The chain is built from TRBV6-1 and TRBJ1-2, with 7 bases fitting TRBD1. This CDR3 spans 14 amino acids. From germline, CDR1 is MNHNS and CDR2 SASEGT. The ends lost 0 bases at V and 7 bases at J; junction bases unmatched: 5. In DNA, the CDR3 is TGTGCCAGCAGTGAAGCGCGACAGGGTGGTGGCTACACCTTC. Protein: CASSEARQGGGYTF.

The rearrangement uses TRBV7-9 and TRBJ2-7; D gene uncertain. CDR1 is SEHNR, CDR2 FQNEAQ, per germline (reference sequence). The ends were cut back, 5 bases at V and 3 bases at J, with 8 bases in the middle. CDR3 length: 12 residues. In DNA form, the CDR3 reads TGTGCCAGCAGCGGGCTCGGCTACGAGCAGTACTTC. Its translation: CASSGLGYEQYF.

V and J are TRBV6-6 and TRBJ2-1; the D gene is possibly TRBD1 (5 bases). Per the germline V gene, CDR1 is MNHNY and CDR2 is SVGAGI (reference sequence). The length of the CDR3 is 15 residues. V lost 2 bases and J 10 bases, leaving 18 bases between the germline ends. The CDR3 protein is CASSYDSQGSKEQFF. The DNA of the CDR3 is TGTGCCAGCAGTTACGATAGTCAGGGAAGCAAGGAGCAGTTCTTC.

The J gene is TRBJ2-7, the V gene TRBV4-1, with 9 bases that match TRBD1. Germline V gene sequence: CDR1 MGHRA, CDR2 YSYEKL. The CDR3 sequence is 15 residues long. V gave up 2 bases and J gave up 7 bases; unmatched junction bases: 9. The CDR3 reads CASSQLTGGYREQYF. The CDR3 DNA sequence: TGCGCCAGCAGCCAATTAACAGGGGGCTATCGAGAGCAGTACTTC.

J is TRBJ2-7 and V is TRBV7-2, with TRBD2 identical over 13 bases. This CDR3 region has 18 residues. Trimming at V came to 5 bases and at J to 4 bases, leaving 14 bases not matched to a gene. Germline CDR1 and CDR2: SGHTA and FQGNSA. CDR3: CASSQQITSGRDWYEQYF. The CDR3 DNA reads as TGTGCCAGCAGCCAACAAATTACTAGCGGGAGGGATTGGTACGAGCAGTACTTC. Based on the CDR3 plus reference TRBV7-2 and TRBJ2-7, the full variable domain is GAGVSQSPSNKVTEKGKDVELRCDPISGHTALYWYRQSLGQGLEFLIYFQGNSAPDKSGLPSDRFSAERTGGSVSTLTIQRTQQEDSAVYLCASSQQITSGRDWYEQYFGPGTRLTVT.

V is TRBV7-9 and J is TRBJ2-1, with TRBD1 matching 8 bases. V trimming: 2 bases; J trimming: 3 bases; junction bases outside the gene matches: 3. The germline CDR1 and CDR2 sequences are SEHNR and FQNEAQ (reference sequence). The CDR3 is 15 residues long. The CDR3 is CASSLSGQGYNEQFF. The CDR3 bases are TGTGCCAGCAGCTTATCAGGACAGGGCTACAATGAGCAGTTCTTC.

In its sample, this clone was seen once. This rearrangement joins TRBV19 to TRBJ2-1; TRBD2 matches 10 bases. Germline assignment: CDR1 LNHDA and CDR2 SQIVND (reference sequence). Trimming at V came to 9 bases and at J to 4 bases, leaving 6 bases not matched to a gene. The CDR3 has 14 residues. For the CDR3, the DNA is TGTGCCAGCCGGACTAGCGGAACTTACAATGAGCAGTTCTTC. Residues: CASRTSGTYNEQFF.

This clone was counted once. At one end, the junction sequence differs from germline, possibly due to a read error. The CDR3 DNA sequence: TGTGCCAGCAGTCCCACCGGGGGACTAGTCATCTTC. It is translated as CASSPTGGLVIF. This chain connects TRBV7-3 to TRBJ2-1; 8 nucleotides match TRBD2. Germline lookup yields CDR1 SGHTA and CDR2 FQGTGA. The CDR3 covers 12 residues.

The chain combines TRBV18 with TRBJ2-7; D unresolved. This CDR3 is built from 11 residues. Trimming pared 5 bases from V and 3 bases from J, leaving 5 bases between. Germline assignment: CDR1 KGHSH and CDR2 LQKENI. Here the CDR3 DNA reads TGTGCCAGCTCAAATTACTACGAGCAGTACTTC. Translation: CASSNYYEQYF.

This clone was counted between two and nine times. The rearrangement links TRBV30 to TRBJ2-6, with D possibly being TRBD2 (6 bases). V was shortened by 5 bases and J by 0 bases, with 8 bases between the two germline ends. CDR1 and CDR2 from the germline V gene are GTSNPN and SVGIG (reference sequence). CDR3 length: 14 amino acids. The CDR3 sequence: CAWGDFSGANVLTF. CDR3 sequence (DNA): TGTGCCTGGGGGGACTTCTCTGGGGCCAACGTCCTGACTTTC.

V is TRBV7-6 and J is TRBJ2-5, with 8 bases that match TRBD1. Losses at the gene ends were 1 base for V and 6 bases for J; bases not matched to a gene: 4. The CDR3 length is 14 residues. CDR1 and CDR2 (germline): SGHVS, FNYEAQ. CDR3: CASSLGQGAQTQYF. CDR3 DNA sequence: TGTGCCAGCAGCTTAGGGCAGGGGGCTCAGACCCAGTACTTC.

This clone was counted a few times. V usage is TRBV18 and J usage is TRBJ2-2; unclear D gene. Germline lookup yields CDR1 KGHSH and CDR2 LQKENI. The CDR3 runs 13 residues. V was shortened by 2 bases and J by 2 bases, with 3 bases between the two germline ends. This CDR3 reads CASSPVNTGELFF. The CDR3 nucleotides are TGTGCCAGCTCACCAGTAAACACCGGGGAGCTGTTTTTT.